This T cell receptor beta chain was recovered during a study of response to subunit inactivated influenza vaccine. A single record per CDR3 protein comes from TCRdb applying MiXCR to the RT-PCR reads. This table holds about 700,000 distinct CDR3 sequences, approximately 15% found once. Study-wide points: The study's authors posited that every seasonal influenza vaccination enlists few new T cells.

As to this clonotype: As yet, its antigen is unknown.

The receptor comes from a man over 45 who received an inactivated influenza vaccine. Sequencing used PBMCs from blood, obtained around two weeks before vaccination.

DNA for the CDR3: TGTGCCAGCAGTTTATTGACTAGCGTCAGCACAGATACGCAGTATTTT. Translation gives CASSLLTSVSTDTQYF. This rearrangement joins TRBV28 to TRBJ2-3, with 8 bases matching TRBD2. Germline CDR1 MDHEN, CDR2 SYDVKM. V shed 1 base and J 0 bases; nucleotides not matched to a gene: 3. The CDR3 runs 16 residues.